The 6 T cell receptor beta chains listed next were all sequenced from one sample in a study of T cells after yellow fever vaccination. Each CDR3 protein is one row after TCRdb ran MiXCR on the 5' RACE reads. The sample has some 670,000 distinct CDR3 sequences, approximately 13% seen once; the top ten hold 15%. Sample: PBMCs, taken on the day of the yellow fever booster vaccination. The receptor set was obtained from a man younger than 40 who received the YFV17D yellow fever vaccine.

This sequence joins TRBV4-3 and TRBJ2-2; 7 nucleotides match TRBD2. Germline values: CDR1 LGHNA, CDR2 YSLEER. The V and J ends lost 3 bases and 4 bases, in that order; junction bases with no gene match: 5. The CDR3 is made up of 15 amino acids. The CDR3: CASSQGLLSTGELFF. DNA for the CDR3: TGCGCCAGCAGCCAGGGACTATTGAGCACCGGGGAGCTGTTTTTT.

This sequence joins TRBV18 and TRBJ1-2; 8 bases agree with TRBD1. The CDR3 has 15 amino acids. V was clipped by 5 bases and J by 2 bases; unmatched bases: 7. The germline gives CDR1 KGHSH, CDR2 LQKENI. CDR3 amino acids: CASSSGQGRNYGYTF. The CDR3 DNA follows: TGTGCCAGCTCATCCGGACAGGGAAGGAACTATGGCTACACCTTC.

The chain couples TRBV4-3 to TRBJ2-1; the D is unclear. This CDR3 has 16 amino acids. Germline CDR1 and CDR2: LGHNA and YSLEER. V dropped 1 base and J dropped 6 bases, with 16 bases sitting between them. The CDR3 is CASSQGARQRINEQFF. For the CDR3, the DNA is TGCGCCAGCAGCCAAGGCGCCCGCCAAAGGATCAATGAGCAGTTCTTC.

This clonotype has a count of ten or more. V gene TRBV12-3 or TRBV12-4 combines with J gene TRBJ2-7; D is undetermined. V lost 3 bases and J lost 5, with 2 bases in between. The CDR3 is made up of 10 amino acids. The CDR3 sequence: CASSFHEQYF. The CDR3 bases are TGTGCCAGCAGTTTCCACGAGCAGTACTTC.

This clonotype appeared many times. The chain has TRBV27 and TRBJ2-3, with D possibly matching TRBD2 (6 bases). The V gene's germline CDR1 is MNHEY and CDR2 SMNVEV (reference sequence). Trimming pared 1 base from V and 3 bases from J, leaving 20 bases between. The CDR3 totals 18 residues. This CDR3 reads CASSLWGWSGPSTDTQYF. For the CDR3, the DNA is TGTGCCAGCAGTTTATGGGGGTGGAGCGGGCCCTCGACAGATACGCAGTATTTT.

This clonotype was counted at least ten times. The gene calls are TRBV4-3 and TRBJ2-5, with 8 bases identical to TRBD1. Germline V lookup: CDR1 LGHNA, CDR2 YSLEER. The CDR3 sequence is 16 residues long. V lost 0 bases to trimming and J lost 4 bases; unmatched junction nucleotides: 7. The CDR3 DNA reads as TGCGCCAGCAGCCAAGATTGGCTCAGGGGGCGAGAGACCCAGTACTTC. Its protein is CASSQDWLRGRETQYF.